This T cell receptor beta chain is drawn from a study of blood T cell repertoires in COVID-19. Background on the study: The study drew acute and convalescent COVID-19 samples from the United States, Italy and Spain.

Recruitment covered about two dozen US areas and drew participants whose ages spanned about 18 to 100 years. In its sample, this clone was seen once. CDR1 is GTSNPN, CDR2 SVGIG, per germline (reference sequence). The ends lost 2 bases at V and 4 bases at J; junction bases unmatched: 16. This CDR3 spans 17 amino acids. TCRdb's table, derived via immunoSEQ multiplex PCR, lists solely in-frame clones and lacks some. Of about 250,000 clones listed, roughly 87% are singletons. Input material: PBMCs or T cells enriched from blood (not recorded which). The chain employs TRBV30 and TRBJ1-2; 7 bases match TRBD1. This clonotype was obtained from a woman in her twenties or thirties with acute COVID-19. The DNA for the CDR3 is TGTGCCTGGAGTATGTTTGGACAGGATCCCTTTCTCTATGGCTACACCTTC. Translated, it gives CAWSMFGQDPFLYGYTF.